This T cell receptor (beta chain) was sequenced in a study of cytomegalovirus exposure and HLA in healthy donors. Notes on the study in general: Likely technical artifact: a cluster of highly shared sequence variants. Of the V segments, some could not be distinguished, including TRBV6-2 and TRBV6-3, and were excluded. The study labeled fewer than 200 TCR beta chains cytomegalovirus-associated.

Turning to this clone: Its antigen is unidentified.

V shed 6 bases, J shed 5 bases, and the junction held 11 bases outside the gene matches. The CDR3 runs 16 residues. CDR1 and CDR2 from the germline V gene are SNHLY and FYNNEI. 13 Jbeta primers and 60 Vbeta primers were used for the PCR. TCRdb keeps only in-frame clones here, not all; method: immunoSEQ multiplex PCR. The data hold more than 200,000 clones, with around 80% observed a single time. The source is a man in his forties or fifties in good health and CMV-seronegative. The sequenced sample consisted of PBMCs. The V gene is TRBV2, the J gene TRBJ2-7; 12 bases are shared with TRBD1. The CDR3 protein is CASRYRDRGRSNEQYF. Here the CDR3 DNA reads TGTGCCAGCAGGTACCGGGACAGGGGGCGTTCCAACGAGCAGTACTTC.